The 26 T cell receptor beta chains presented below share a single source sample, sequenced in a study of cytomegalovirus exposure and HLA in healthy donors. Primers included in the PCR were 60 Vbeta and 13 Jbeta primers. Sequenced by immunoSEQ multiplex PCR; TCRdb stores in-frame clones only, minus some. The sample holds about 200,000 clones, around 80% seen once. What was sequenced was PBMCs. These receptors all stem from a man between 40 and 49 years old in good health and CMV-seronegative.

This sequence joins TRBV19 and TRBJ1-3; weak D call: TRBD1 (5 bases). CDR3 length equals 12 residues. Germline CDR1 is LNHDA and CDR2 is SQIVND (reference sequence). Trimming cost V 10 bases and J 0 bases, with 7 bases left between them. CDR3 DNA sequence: TGTGCCACCCAGGGCTCTGGAAACACCATATATTTT. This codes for CATQGSGNTIYF.

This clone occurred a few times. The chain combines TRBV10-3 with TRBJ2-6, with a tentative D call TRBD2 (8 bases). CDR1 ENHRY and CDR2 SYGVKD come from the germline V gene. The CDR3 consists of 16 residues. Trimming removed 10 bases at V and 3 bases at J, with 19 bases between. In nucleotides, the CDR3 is TGTGCCACCGGGGGGGCAGGGGGAGATGGGGCCAACGTCCTGACTTTC. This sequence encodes CATGGAGGDGANVLTF.

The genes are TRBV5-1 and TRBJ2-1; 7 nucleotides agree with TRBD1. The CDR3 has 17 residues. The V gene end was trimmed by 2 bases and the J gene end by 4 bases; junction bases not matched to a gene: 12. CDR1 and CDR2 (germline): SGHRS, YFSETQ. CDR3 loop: CASSLELRDSPYNEQFF. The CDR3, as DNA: TGCGCCAGCAGCTTAGAACTCCGGGACAGCCCTTACAATGAGCAGTTCTTC.

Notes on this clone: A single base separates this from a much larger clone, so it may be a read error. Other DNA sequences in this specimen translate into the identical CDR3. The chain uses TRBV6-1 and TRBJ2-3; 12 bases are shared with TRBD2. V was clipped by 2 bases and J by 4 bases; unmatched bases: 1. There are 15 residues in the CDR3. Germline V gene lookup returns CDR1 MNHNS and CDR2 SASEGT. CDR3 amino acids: CASSELAGGPDTQYF. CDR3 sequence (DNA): TGTGCCAGCAGTGAACTAGCGGGGGGGCCAGATACGCAGTATTTT.

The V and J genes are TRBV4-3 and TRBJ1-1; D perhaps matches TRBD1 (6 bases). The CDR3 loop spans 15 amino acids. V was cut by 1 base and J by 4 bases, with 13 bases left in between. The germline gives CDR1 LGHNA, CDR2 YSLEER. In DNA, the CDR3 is TGCGCCAGCAGCCAAGTCGGGGGGCTGGGCACTGAAGCTTTCTTT. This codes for CASSQVGGLGTEAFF.

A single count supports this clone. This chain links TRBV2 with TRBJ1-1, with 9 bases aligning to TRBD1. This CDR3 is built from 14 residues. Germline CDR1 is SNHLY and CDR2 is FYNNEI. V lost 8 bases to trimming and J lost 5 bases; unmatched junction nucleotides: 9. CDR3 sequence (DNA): TGTGCCAGCTTAAGGACAGGGGTAGGAACTGAAGCTTTCTTT. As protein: CASLRTGVGTEAFF.

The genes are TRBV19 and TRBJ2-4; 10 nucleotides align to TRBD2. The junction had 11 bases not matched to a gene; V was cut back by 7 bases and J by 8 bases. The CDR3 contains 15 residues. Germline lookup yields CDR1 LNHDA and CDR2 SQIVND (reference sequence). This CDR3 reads CASNHRPSGSDIQYF. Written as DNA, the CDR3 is TGTGCCAGTAACCATAGGCCTAGCGGGAGCGACATTCAGTACTTC.

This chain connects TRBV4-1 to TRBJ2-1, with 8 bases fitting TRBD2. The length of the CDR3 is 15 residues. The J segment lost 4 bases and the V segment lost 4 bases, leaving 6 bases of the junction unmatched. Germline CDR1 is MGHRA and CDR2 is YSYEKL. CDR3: CASSPGAGVYNEQFF. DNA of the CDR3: TGCGCCAGCAGCCCCGGAGCGGGGGTATACAATGAGCAGTTCTTC.

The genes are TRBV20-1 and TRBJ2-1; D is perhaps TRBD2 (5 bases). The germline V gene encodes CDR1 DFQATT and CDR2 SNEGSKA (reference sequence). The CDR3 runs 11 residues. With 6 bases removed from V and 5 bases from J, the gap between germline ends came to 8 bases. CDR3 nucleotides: TGCAGTGCCGGACTCGACAATGAGCAGTTCTTC. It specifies CSAGLDNEQFF.

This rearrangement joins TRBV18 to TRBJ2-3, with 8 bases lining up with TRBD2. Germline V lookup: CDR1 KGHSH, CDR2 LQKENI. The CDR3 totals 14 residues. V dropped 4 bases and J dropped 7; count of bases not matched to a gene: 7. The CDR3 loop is CASSQGLGPNTQYF. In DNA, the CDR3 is TGTGCCAGCTCACAGGGACTAGGACCCAATACGCAGTATTTT.

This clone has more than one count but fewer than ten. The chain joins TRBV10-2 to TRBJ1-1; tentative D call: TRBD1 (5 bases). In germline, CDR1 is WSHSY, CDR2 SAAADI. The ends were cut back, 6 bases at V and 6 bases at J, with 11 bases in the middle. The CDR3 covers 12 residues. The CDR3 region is CASRYGTSEAFF. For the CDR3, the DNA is TGCGCCAGCAGATACGGGACTTCTGAAGCTTTCTTT.

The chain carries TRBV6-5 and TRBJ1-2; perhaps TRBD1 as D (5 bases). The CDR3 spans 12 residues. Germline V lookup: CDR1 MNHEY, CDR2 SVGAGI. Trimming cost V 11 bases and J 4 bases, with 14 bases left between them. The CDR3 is CAVGGEAYGYTF. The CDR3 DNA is TGTGCCGTTGGGGGGGAAGCCTATGGCTACACCTTC.

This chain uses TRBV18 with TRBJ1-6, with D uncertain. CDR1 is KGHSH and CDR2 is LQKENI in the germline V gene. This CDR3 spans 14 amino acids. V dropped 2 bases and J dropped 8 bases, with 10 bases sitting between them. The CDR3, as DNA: TGTGCCAGCTCACCATCCGGGTATGATTCACCCCTCCACTTT. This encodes CASSPSGYDSPLHF.

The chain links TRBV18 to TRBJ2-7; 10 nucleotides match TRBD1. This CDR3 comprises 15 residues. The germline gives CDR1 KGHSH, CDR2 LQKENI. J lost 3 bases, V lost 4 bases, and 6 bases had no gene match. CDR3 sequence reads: CASSRGDRGSYEQYF. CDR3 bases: TGTGCCAGCTCACGGGGGGACAGGGGTAGCTACGAGCAGTACTTC.

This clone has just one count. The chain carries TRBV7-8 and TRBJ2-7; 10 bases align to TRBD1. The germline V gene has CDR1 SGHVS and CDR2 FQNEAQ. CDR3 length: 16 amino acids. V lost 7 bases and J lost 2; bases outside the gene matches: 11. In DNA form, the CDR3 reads TGTGCCAGCACCCAGGGGGGGGGACAGGGGACCTACGAGCAGTACTTC. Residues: CASTQGGGQGTYEQYF.

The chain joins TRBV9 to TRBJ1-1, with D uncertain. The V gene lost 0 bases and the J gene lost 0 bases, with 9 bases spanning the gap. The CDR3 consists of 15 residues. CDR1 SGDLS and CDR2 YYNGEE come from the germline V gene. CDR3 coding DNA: TGTGCCAGCAGCGTAGGGGGAGATTTGAACACTGAAGCTTTCTTT. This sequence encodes CASSVGGDLNTEAFF.

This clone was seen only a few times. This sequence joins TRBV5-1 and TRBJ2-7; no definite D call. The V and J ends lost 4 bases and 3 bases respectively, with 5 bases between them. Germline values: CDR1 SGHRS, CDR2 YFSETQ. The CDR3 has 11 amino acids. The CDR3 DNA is TGCGCCAGCAGCCACAGCTACGAGCAGTACTTC. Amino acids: CASSHSYEQYF. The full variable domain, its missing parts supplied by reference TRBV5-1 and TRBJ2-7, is KAGVTQTPRYLIKTRGQQVTLSCSPISGHRSVSWYQQTPGQGLQFLFEYFSETQRNKGNFPGRFSGRQFSNSRSEMNVSTLELGDSALYLCASSHSYEQYFGPGTRLTVT.

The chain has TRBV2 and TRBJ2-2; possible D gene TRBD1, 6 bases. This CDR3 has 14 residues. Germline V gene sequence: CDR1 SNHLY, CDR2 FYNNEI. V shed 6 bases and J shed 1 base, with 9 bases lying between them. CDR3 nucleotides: TGTGCCAGCAGCGTGGGACAGAACACCGGGGAGCTGTTTTTT. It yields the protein CASSVGQNTGELFF.

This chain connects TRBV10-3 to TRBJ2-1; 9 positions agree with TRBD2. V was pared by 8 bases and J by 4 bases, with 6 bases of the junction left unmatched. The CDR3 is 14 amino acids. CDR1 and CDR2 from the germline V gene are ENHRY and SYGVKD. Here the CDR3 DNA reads TGTGCCATCCTTGCGGGGGGGCGTTACAATGAGCAGTTCTTC. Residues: CAILAGGRYNEQFF.

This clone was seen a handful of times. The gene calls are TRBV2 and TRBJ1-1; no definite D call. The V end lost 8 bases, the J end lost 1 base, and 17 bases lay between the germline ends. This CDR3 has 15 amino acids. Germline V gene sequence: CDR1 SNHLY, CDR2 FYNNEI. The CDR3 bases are TGTGCCAGCGAGGACCTCTCTCGGGGGAACACTGAAGCTTTCTTT. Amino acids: CASEDLSRGNTEAFF.

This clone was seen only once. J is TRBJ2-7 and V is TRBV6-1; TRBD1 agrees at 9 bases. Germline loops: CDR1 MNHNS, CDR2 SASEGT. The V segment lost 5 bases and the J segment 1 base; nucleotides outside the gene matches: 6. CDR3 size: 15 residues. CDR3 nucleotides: TGTGCCAGCAGTCTGGACAGGGGTCGTTCCTACGAGCAGTACTTC. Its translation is CASSLDRGRSYEQYF.

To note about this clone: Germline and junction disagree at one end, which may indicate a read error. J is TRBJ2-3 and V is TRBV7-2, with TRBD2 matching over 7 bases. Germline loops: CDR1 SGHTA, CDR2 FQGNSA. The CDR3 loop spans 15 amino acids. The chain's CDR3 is CASSPLRGSTDTQCF. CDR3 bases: TGTGCCAGCAGCCCCCTGCGGGGGAGCACAGATACGCAGTGTTTT. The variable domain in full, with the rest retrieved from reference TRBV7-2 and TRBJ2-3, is GAGVSQSPSNKVTEKGKDVELRCDPISGHTALYWYRQSLGQGLEFLIYFQGNSAPDKSGLPSDRFSAERTGGSVSTLTIQRTQQEDSAVYLCASSPLRGSTDTQCFGPGTRLTVL.

The CDR3 DNA reads as TGTGCCAGCAGCTTAGGGGGACAGGGATACATTCAGTACTTC. Its translation: CASSLGGQGYIQYF. This chain uses TRBV11-2 with TRBJ2-4; 9 bases are a match to TRBD1. The CDR3 has 14 amino acids. J gave up 8 bases and V 1 base, and 3 bases lay outside the gene matches. In germline, CDR1 is SGHAT, CDR2 FQNNGV.

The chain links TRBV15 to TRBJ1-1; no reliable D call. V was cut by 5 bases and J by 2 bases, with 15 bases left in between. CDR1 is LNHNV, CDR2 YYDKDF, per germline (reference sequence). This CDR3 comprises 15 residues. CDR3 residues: CATSSLRGANTEAFF. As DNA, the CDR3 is TGTGCCACCAGCTCTCTCCGCGGAGCTAACACTGAAGCTTTCTTT. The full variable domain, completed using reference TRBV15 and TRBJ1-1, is DAMVIQNPRYQVTQFGKPVTLSCSQTLNHNVMYWYQQKSSQAPKLLFHYYDKDFNNEADTPDNFQSRRPNTSFCFLDIRSPGLGDTAMYLCATSSLRGANTEAFFGQGTRLTVV.

The DNA of the CDR3 is TGTGCCAGTAGTATAGAGACCGGGACTAGCGGGATGGATGAGCAGTTCTTC. This translates into CASSIETGTSGMDEQFF. The chain is built from TRBV19 and TRBJ2-1, with 13 nucleotides matching TRBD2. The V gene's germline CDR1 is LNHDA and CDR2 SQIVND (reference sequence). V was clipped by 0 bases and J by 8 bases; unmatched bases: 7. The length of the CDR3 is 17 residues.

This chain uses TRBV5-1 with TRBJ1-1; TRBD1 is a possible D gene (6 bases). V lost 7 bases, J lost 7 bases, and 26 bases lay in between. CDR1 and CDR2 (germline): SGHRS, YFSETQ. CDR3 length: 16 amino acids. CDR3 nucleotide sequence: TGCGCCAGCGAGGATGGGGCAGGGGTTCTGAATAATGAAGCTTTCTTT. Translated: CASEDGAGVLNNEAFF.